This T cell receptor (beta chain) derives from a study of T cells after yellow fever vaccination. Study-level findings and limits: Reappearance after the booster was seen for most primary-vaccination clones, at around 95% CD4 and around 90% CD8.

Conversion of TCR transcripts into cDNA relied on 5'RACE template switching, which added a universal primer site and UMIs. TCRdb itself ran the 5' RACE reads through MiXCR, one entry per CDR3 protein. The sample has about 240,000 distinct CDR3 sequences, 6.9% seen once. There are many counts of this clonotype. What it recognizes is unknown. CDR1 is SGHTA, CDR2 FQGNSA, per germline. V lost 5 bases and J 0 bases, leaving 8 bases between the germline ends. The CDR3 has 14 amino acids. The TCR comes from a man under 40 who received the YFV17D yellow fever vaccine. This chain connects TRBV7-2 to TRBJ1-3; D may be TRBD1 (6 bases). The starting material was CD4+ T cells sorted from PBMCs, obtained 15 days after the yellow fever booster vaccination. CDR3 coding DNA: TGTGCCAGCAGCCGGGACATCTCTGGAAACACCATATATTTT. Translation: CASSRDISGNTIYF.